Reported below is one T cell receptor beta chain. Trimming pared 3 bases from V and 3 bases from J, leaving 12 bases between. The germline V gene encodes CDR1 LGHNA and CDR2 YSLEER. The CDR3 is 14 amino acids. The sample originates from a study of technical replicates of blood from four donors. Clones were sequenced by immunoSEQ multiplex PCR, and TCRdb holds only the in-frame ones, with some missing. The sample records tens of thousands of clones, about 95% being singletons. This sequence joins TRBV4-3 and TRBJ2-7, with D perhaps matching TRBD1 (6 bases). This sequence originates from a human donor in good health. Some clones in this sample may be carry-over from other donors' samples. The sequencing sample was made of PBMCs. CDR3 region: CASSQKTGSYEQYF. The CDR3 bases are TGCGCCAGCAGCCAGAAAACAGGGAGCTACGAGCAGTACTTC.